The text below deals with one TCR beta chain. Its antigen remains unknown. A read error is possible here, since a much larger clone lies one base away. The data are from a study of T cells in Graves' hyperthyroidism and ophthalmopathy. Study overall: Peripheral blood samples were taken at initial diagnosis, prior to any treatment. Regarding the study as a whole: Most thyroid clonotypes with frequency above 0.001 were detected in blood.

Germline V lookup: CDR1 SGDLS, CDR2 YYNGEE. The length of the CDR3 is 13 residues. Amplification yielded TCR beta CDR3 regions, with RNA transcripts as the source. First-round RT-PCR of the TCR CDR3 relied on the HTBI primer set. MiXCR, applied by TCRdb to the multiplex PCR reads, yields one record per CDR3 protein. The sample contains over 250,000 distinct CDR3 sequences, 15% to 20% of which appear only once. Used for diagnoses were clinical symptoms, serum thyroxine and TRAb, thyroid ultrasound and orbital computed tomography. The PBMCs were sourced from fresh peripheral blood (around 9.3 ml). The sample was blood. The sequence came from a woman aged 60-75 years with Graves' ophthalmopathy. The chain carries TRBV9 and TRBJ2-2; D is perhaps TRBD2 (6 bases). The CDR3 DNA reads TGTGCCAGCAGCTTACCCCCCACCGGGGGGCTGTTTTTT. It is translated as CASSLPPTGGLFF. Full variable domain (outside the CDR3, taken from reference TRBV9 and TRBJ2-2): DSGVTQTPKHLITATGQRVTLRCSPRSGDLSVYWYQQSLDQGLQFLIQYYNGEERAKGNILERFSAQQFPDLHSELNLSSLELGDSALYFCASSLPPTGGLFFGEGSRLTVL.